This record concerns one T cell receptor beta chain sequence. The sample is drawn from a study of blood T cell repertoires in COVID-19. Whole-study context: Samples of COVID-19 (acute and convalescent) were obtained from the United States, Italy and Spain. T cells, B-cell-depleted T cells, or PBMCs provided the cDNA or gDNA that served as material.

The V end was cut by 6 bases, the J end by 7 bases, with 16 bases between. The CDR3 consists of 13 residues. Source study methods: Amplification with reference gene primers provided the estimates of nucleated cell counts. Generated by immunoSEQ multiplex PCR, the TCRdb table keeps only in-frame clones and is missing some. V, J and clone size derive from that table, while D and trimming were established from the DNA sequence. The profile shows about 360,000 clones, 83% of them singletons. Input material: peripheral blood. The J gene is TRBJ2-7, the V gene TRBV12-3 or TRBV12-4; maybe TRBD2 (7 bases). The receptor was derived from a man between 25 and 39 years old with active or convalescent COVID-19. The CDR3 region is CASSPAGAGEQYF. CDR3 sequence (DNA): TGTGCCAGCAGCCCGGCGGGGGCGGGTGAGCAGTACTTC.